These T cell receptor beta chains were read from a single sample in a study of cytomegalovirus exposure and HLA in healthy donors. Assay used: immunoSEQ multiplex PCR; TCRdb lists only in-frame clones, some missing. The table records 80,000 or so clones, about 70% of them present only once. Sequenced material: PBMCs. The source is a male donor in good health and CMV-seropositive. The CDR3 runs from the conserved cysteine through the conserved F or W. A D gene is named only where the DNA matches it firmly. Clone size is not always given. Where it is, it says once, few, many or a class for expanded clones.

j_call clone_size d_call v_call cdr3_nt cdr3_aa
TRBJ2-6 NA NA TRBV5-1 TGCGCCAGCAGGATCACCCGGGTACGTGGGGCCAACGTCCTGACTTTC CASRITRVRGANVLTF
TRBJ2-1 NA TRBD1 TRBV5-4 TGTGCCGACTCCCCGGGACAGGGGATAAACAATGAGCAGTTCTTC CADSPGQGINNEQFF
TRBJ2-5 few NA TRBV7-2 TGTGCCAGCAGCAGGGGTCGAGAGACCCAGTACTTC CASSRGRETQYF
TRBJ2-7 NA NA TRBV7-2 TGTGCCAGCAGCTTGTTGTTGTCAGGGGTCGAGCAGTACTTC CASSLLLSGVEQYF
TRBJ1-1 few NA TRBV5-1 TGCGCCAGCAGCTCAGGGGAAGAGTCTGAAGCTTTCTTT CASSSGEESEAFF
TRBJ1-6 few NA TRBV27 TGTGCCAGCAGGCCCAGTCGCTCCTATAATTCACCCCTCCACTTT CASRPSRSYNSPLHF
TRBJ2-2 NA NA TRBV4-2 TGTGCCAGCAGCCAAGGCCAGGGCAGTACCGGGGAGCTGTTTTTT CASSQGQGSTGELFF
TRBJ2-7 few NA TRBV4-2 TGTGCCAGCAGCCAAGACCCTGTCCGAAGGGGTAGCGGTTACGAGCAGTACTTC CASSQDPVRRGSGYEQYF
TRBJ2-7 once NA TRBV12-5 TGTGCTAGTGCCGACAGGCTCTACTACGAGCAGTACTTC CASADRLYYEQYF
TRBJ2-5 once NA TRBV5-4 TGTGCCAGCAGCCAGGGCCTAGGCGGGACCCAGTACTTC CASSQGLGGTQYF
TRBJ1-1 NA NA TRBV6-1 TGTGCCAGTTCCAGGCCGGGAAACACTGAAGCTTTCTTT CASSRPGNTEAFF
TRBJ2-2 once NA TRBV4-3 TGCGCCAGCAGCCAATACAGGGTGGGCACCGGGGAGCTGTTTTTT CASSQYRVGTGELFF
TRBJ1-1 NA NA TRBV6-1 TGTGCCAGCAGGAGCGGGACACCGATGAACACTGAAGCTTTCTTT CASRSGTPMNTEAFF
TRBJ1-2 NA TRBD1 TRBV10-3 TGTGCCATCAGTGAGTCGGGTGACAGGGCCTCCTATGGCTACACCTTC CAISESGDRASYGYTF
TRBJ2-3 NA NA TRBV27 TGTGCCAGCCAGGCACTCCATACGCAGTATTTT CASQALHTQYF
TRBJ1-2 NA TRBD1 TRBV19 TGTGCCGTGTGGACAGGTGCTAACTATGGCTACACCTTC CAVWTGANYGYTF
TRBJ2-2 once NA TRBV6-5 TGTGCCAGCAGTTACGACAGGTCGACCACCGGGGAGCTGTTTTTT CASSYDRSTTGELFF
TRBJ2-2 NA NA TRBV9 TGTGCCAGCAGCGTAGTCGACACCGGGGAGCTGTTTTTT CASSVVDTGELFF
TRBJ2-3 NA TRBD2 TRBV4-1 TGCGCCAGCAGCCGGATGGGACTAGCGGGAGGAGATACGCAGTATTTT CASSRMGLAGGDTQYF
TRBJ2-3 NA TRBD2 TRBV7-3 TGTGCCAGCAGCTTTAGCGGGAGTAGAAGCACAGATACGCAGTATTTT CASSFSGSRSTDTQYF
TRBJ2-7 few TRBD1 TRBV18 TGTGCCAGCTCACCAAATATAGGGACAGGGGATACCTACGAGCAGTACTTC CASSPNIGTGDTYEQYF